A single sample gave rise to the 16 T cell receptor beta chains below, sequenced in a study of T cell responses to AZD1222 COVID-19 vaccine. Sequencing used immunoSEQ multiplex PCR; TCRdb keeps in-frame clones, though not all of them. The table has about 120,000 clones, around nine tenths seen once; the top ten hold roughly 14%. The sequencing here drew on peripheral blood, taken 28 days after the second AZD1222 dose. These TCRs come from an adult who received the AZD1222 COVID-19 vaccine.

This clone was recorded only once. The V and J genes are TRBV18 and TRBJ1-5; TRBD1 matches at 7 bases. The CDR3 loop spans 16 amino acids. Germline V lookup: CDR1 KGHSH, CDR2 LQKENI. Trimming cost V 2 bases and J 4 bases; bases outside gene matches: 8. The CDR3 coding sequence is TGTGCCAGCTCACCAACTTCTCCGGGACAGAATCAGCCCCAGCATTTT. Translating gives CASSPTSPGQNQPQHF.

The V call is TRBV28, the J call TRBJ1-2, with D tentatively TRBD1 (5 bases). This CDR3 has 13 residues. V lost 10 bases and J lost 7, with 19 bases in between. Germline V gene sequence: CDR1 MDHEN, CDR2 SYDVKM. CDR3: CATLGMGRGGYTF. As DNA, the CDR3 is TGTGCCACCCTGGGGATGGGTAGGGGTGGCTACACCTTC.

V gene TRBV5-5 combines with J gene TRBJ2-5; D tentatively fits TRBD1 or TRBD2 (7 bases each). V was clipped by 2 bases and J by 7 bases, with 15 bases between them. Germline V gene lookup returns CDR1 SGHKS and CDR2 YYEKEE (reference sequence). The CDR3 has 14 amino acids. CDR3 protein: CASSFESRGGTQYF. CDR3 sequence (DNA): TGTGCCAGCAGCTTTGAGTCCAGGGGGGGGACCCAGTACTTC.

The rearrangement uses TRBV10-3 and TRBJ2-3, with TRBD2 matching over 10 bases. CDR1 and CDR2 from the germline V gene are ENHRY and SYGVKD. The CDR3 has 13 amino acids. J was trimmed by 4 bases and V by 6 bases; bases with no gene match: 1. CDR3 loop: CAIRGLAADTQYF. CDR3 sequence (DNA): TGTGCCATCAGAGGACTAGCGGCAGATACGCAGTATTTT.

This clone was observed a few times. The J gene is TRBJ1-2, the V gene TRBV30; maybe TRBD1 (5 bases). CDR1 is GTSNPN, CDR2 SVGIG, per germline (reference sequence). This CDR3 region has 11 residues. The V end was cut by 4 bases, the J end by 7 bases, with 10 bases between. The CDR3 here is CAWKRGVGYTF. The CDR3 nucleotides are TGTGCCTGGAAGAGAGGGGTTGGCTACACCTTC. The full variable domain, completed using reference TRBV30 and TRBJ1-2, is SQTIHQWPATLVQPVGSPLSLECTVEGTSNPNLYWYRQAAGRGLQLLFYSVGIGQISSEVPQNLSASRPQDRQFILSSKKLLLSDSGFYLCAWKRGVGYTFGSGTRLTVV.

The chain links TRBV28 to TRBJ2-3; TRBD2 is a possible D gene (5 bases). CDR3 length: 15 amino acids. From germline, CDR1 is MDHEN and CDR2 SYDVKM. V lost 1 base and J 4 bases, leaving 12 bases between the germline ends. CDR3 protein: CASSLSVPRADTQYF. CDR3 nucleotide sequence: TGTGCCAGCAGTTTATCAGTTCCGAGGGCAGATACGCAGTATTTT. The full variable domain, in which reference TRBV28 and TRBJ2-3 provide the parts outside the CDR3, is DVKVTQSSRYLVKRTGEKVFLECVQDMDHENMFWYRQDPGLGLRLIYFSYDVKMKEKGDIPEGYSVSREKKERFSLILESASTNQTSMYLCASSLSVPRADTQYFGPGTRLTVL.

This chain connects TRBV7-6 to TRBJ1-2, with 7 nucleotides matching TRBD1. The trim removed 5 bases at V and 3 bases at J, leaving 12 bases unmatched. The germline V gene encodes CDR1 SGHVS and CDR2 FNYEAQ. CDR3 size: 16 residues. For the CDR3, the DNA is TGTGCCAGCAGCCCCCGAGGGGGCCCCGGAGACTATGGCTACACCTTC. It codes for CASSPRGGPGDYGYTF.

The chain combines TRBV5-1 with TRBJ2-5; D is tentatively TRBD1 or TRBD2 (5 bases each). V was shortened by 9 bases and J by 5 bases, with 26 bases between the two germline ends. The CDR3 has 16 residues. Germline V gives CDR1 SGHRS, CDR2 YFSETQ. CDR3 in amino acids: CATRPPGAGPRETQYF. In DNA, the CDR3 is TGCGCCACCAGGCCGCCCGGGGCAGGGCCTCGGGAGACCCAGTACTTC.

This clone showed up just a few times. The chain has TRBV9 and TRBJ1-2; D call uncertain. The CDR3 length is 15 residues. Looked up from germline, CDR1 is SGDLS and CDR2 is YYNGEE. V was cut by 1 base and J by 0 bases, with 10 bases left in between. Here the CDR3 reads CASSVLPRANYGYTF. The CDR3 DNA follows: TGTGCCAGCAGCGTATTACCCCGAGCTAACTATGGCTACACCTTC.

The chain's CDR3 is CASSSAPGYEQYF. Here the CDR3 DNA reads TGTGCCAGCAGCTCCGCGCCGGGGTACGAGCAGTACTTC. V is TRBV13 and J is TRBJ2-7; TRBD2 is a possible D gene (5 bases). V lost 4 bases and J lost 4, with 11 bases in between. The CDR3 extends over 13 amino acids. Germline V gene data show CDR1 as PRHDT and CDR2 as FYEKMQ (reference sequence).

This chain connects TRBV3-1 (or the pseudogene TRBV3-2) to TRBJ1-1, with TRBD1 as a possible D gene (5 bases). Trimming shortened V by 1 base and J by 2 bases, and 11 bases separated the two germline ends. The germline V gene has CDR1 LGHDT and CDR2 YNNKEL (reference sequence). This CDR3 is built from 15 residues. The CDR3 sequence is CASSQGQLGNTEAFF. The CDR3 nucleotides read TGTGCCAGCAGCCAAGGACAGCTGGGCAACACTGAAGCTTTCTTT.

The gene calls are TRBV6-1 and TRBJ2-1; D is unresolved. The V end was cut by 3 bases, the J end by 7 bases, with 4 bases between. There are 11 residues in the CDR3. The germline gives CDR1 MNHNS, CDR2 SASEGT. CDR3 sequence: CASSEGNEQFF. In nucleotides, the CDR3 is TGTGCCAGCAGTGAGGGTAATGAGCAGTTCTTC.

The V and J genes are TRBV4-1 and TRBJ2-2; TRBD2 matches at 15 bases. Germline assignment: CDR1 MGHRA and CDR2 YSYEKL. The CDR3 has 17 amino acids. Unmatched junction bases numbered 1, after V lost 4 bases and J lost 1 base. The CDR3 nucleotides read TGCGCCAGCAGCCCGGGACTAGCGGGAGGGAACACCGGGGAGCTGTTTTTT. Encoded protein: CASSPGLAGGNTGELFF.

The rearrangement links TRBV2 to TRBJ2-3; 9 positions agree with TRBD2. Germline values: CDR1 SNHLY, CDR2 FYNNEI. This CDR3 spans 14 amino acids. V dropped 3 bases and J dropped 4; count of bases not matched to a gene: 2. The CDR3: CASSEGGGADTQYF. For the CDR3, the DNA is TGTGCCAGCAGTGAGGGCGGGGGGGCAGATACGCAGTATTTT.

This clone was seen only once. The V call is TRBV3-1 (or the pseudogene TRBV3-2), the J call TRBJ1-1; D ambiguous. V gave up 4 bases and J gave up 5 bases, with 8 bases separating them. Germline lookup yields CDR1 LGHDT and CDR2 YNNKEL (reference sequence). The CDR3 is 12 residues long. This CDR3 reads CASSLLRTEAFF. The CDR3 bases are TGTGCCAGCAGCCTTCTCCGTACTGAAGCTTTCTTT.

The chain's CDR3 is CASSFLGGDTQYF. The CDR3 DNA reads as TGTGCCAGCAGCTTTCTGGGAGGTGATACGCAGTATTTT. The chain has TRBV11-2 and TRBJ2-3; weak D call: TRBD2 (6 bases). V gave up 3 bases and J gave up 6 bases, with 10 bases separating them. This CDR3 is 13 amino acids long. Germline V gene sequence: CDR1 SGHAT, CDR2 FQNNGV.